This T cell receptor (beta chain) was identified in a study of T cell responses to AZD1222 COVID-19 vaccine (dated by TCRdb to the early 2020s). Context from the whole study: Because spike-specific TCR depth and breadth did not differ between the two schedules, AZD1222 recipients who got a second dose at roughly 4 weeks were pooled with those who got a second dose at roughly 12 weeks. TCR sequencing covered fewer than 250 trial participants: 200 to 220 given two doses of AZD1222 and about 26 given two doses of MenACWY control vaccine. Trial participants were enrolled by age into 18-55, 56-69 and 70-plus year subgroups, with roughly 150, 30 and 60 TCR-sequenced participants respectively.

Study-level results and caveats: Most participants were white British and females outnumbered males, and the authors suggested that clonal diversity may have been underestimated. Because no day 14 peak-response samples were available, the repertoires could be characterized only after the peak T cell response. The 56-69-year group was small, and its depth increase did not reach significance, likely because of low power. Nearly half of unique spike-specific TCRs reportedly recognized epitopes outside regions mutated in the B.1.351 and B.1.1.7 variants. The vaccine-associated CD4 TCRs covered the entire spike protein, and the dominant responses fell in regions 160-218 and 743-854. After two AZD1222 doses, spike-specific TCR breadth and depth were significantly higher than at day 0 and than in MenACWY recipients. Conclusions about previously exposed vaccinees are limited, since just 5 to 7 AZD1222 recipients were seropositive for SARS-CoV-2 at baseline.

This clone was counted a few times. Its antigen remains unidentified. Per-base quality was not reported, and no clone a single base away is much larger than it. The CDR3 regions of human TCRbeta chains were analyzed by immunosequencing. The study's processing was this. Repertoire TCRs were matched against a reference library of SARS-CoV-2-specific TCRs generated with the MIRA antigen-specificity platform. Breadth was defined as the fraction of unique TCRs that were SARS-CoV-2-associated. Depth was defined as the fraction of total T cells that were SARS-CoV-2-associated. Using the MIRA data, every spike-specific TCR was mapped to the spike region that the TCR reacted to and assigned to either a CD4 or a CD8 class. Log10-transformed breadth and depth values were compared by one-way ANOVA with Sidak's multiple comparisons tests. In its TCRdb copy, this immuneACCESS table keeps in-frame sequences only and misses some clones. Where compared with another copy, unresolved V genes explain less than half of these, and the others have no known cause. V and J calls and clone size come straight from that table; D and trimming were deduced from the DNA. The sample table holds over 150,000 clones, of which 85% to 95% were seen once. The ten largest clones capture less than 11% of the sample.

The CDR3 starts with the cysteine, ends with the phenylalanine, and has 14 residues. This entry keeps only the CDR3 DNA: 42 bases, framed from base 1. V trim: 6 bases; J trim: 3 bases; unmatched bases: 4. CDR1 and CDR2 are read off the germline V gene (reference sequence) as LNHDA and SQIVND. The time point label corresponds to: baseline before first vaccination. Vaccinee samples came from UK trials COV001 and COV002, including a single-blind randomized controlled phase 2/3 trial of AZD1222 (ChAdOx1 nCoV-19) in healthy adults. Trial participant PBMC samples were collected at day 0 and day 28 after the second dose for TCRbeta chain sequencing.

The origin of this receptor is an adult in good health. Sequencing used peripheral blood, obtained on day 0 of AZD1222 vaccination. Recombination linked TRBV19 to TRBJ2-3; the junction holds 9 bases that match TRBD1. The CDR3 region has the sequence CASRADRGTDTQYF. The sequence in DNA is TGTGCCAGTAGGGCGGACAGGGGAACAGATACGCAGTATTTT.